This T cell receptor beta chain was retrieved from a study of T cell responses to AZD1222 COVID-19 vaccine. Here immunoSEQ multiplex PCR was the method, and the copy in TCRdb shows in-frame clones only, minus some. The sample holds over 65,000 clones; about 86% are singletons and the top ten take around 7.7%. Study findings and constraints: Only a handful of AZD1222 recipients were seropositive at baseline.

Germline V gene sequence: CDR1 MDHEN, CDR2 SYDVKM. There are 19 residues in the CDR3. J gave up 0 bases and V 6 bases, and 13 bases lay outside the gene matches. This clone was picked up one time. Its specificity is unknown. The chain is built from TRBV28 and TRBJ1-5; 11 nucleotides line up with TRBD1. The sequence was collected from an adult in good health. The sequencing used peripheral blood, collected on day 0 of AZD1222 vaccination. The CDR3 loop reads CASRPYRDRGGGSNQPQHF. CDR3 sequence (DNA): TGTGCCAGCAGACCCTACCGGGACAGGGGGGGTGGTAGCAATCAGCCCCAGCATTTT.